What follows are 14 T cell receptor beta chains derived from one specimen sequenced in a study of identical twins. Each CDR3 protein gets one entry after TCRdb re-called the 5' RACE reads with MiXCR. Of approximately 630,000 distinct CDR3 sequences detected, just over 7% appear once; the ten largest clones hold roughly 1.5%. These data were likewise used in another study, on yellow fever vaccine responses in identical twins.

The sequencing sample was made of PBMCs. The receptors shown here come from a woman in her late teens or twenties in good health.

This clonotype was seen ten or more times. The gene calls are TRBV7-2 and TRBJ2-3; D call uncertain. This CDR3 spans 13 amino acids. Germline V gene data show CDR1 as SGHTA and CDR2 as FQGNSA. Trimming stripped 0 bases from V and 7 bases from J, with 8 bases between. For the CDR3, the DNA is TGTGCCAGCAGCTTAGCGGCCCCTAATACGCAGTATTTT. This encodes CASSLAAPNTQYF.

This clonotype was seen repeatedly, ten times or more. The chain uses TRBV6-1 and TRBJ2-6; D is undetermined. The CDR3 consists of 16 residues. Trimming pared 6 bases from V and 0 bases from J, leaving 12 bases between. Germline V gene sequence: CDR1 MNHNS, CDR2 SASEGT. CDR3 coding DNA: TGTGCCAGCAGCGCAACTCAGAGCTCTGGGGCCAACGTCCTGACTTTC. It is translated as CASSATQSSGANVLTF.

The chain couples TRBV12-3 or TRBV12-4 to TRBJ2-7; 14 bases align to TRBD2. The CDR3 contains 15 residues. J gave up 5 bases and V 5 bases, and 5 bases lay outside the gene matches. The CDR3 loop is CASSQGLAGVNEQYF. The DNA for the CDR3 is TGTGCCAGCAGTCAGGGACTAGCGGGAGTAAACGAGCAGTACTTC.

Ten or more counts support this clonotype. The V call is TRBV5-1, the J call TRBJ2-3, with D unresolved. The CDR3 loop spans 15 amino acids. The germline V gene has CDR1 SGHRS and CDR2 YFSETQ. Between the trimmed V and J ends, which lost 0 bases and 0 bases, there was a span of 8 bases. The CDR3 loop is CASSLALGSTDTQYF. The CDR3 DNA reads as TGCGCCAGCAGCTTGGCCTTAGGCAGCACAGATACGCAGTATTTT.

This clonotype turned up a few times. The chain employs TRBV7-8 and TRBJ1-6, with D unclear. V lost 4 bases, J lost 3 bases, and 10 bases lay in between. Germline V gene data show CDR1 as SGHVS and CDR2 as FQNEAQ. The CDR3 spans 15 residues. CDR3 coding DNA: TGTGCCAGCAGCTCGGACGGTTACTATAATTCACCCCTCCACTTT. Encoded protein: CASSSDGYYNSPLHF.

This clonotype has more than one count but fewer than ten. This chain connects TRBV6-1 to TRBJ1-4; a weak D match, TRBD1 (5 bases). The length of the CDR3 is 14 residues. CDR1 and CDR2 from the germline V gene are MNHNS and SASEGT. Trimming removed 8 bases from V and 7 bases from J, with 17 bases in between. The CDR3 spells CASEPGRRGEKLFF. CDR3 bases: TGTGCCAGCGAACCGGGACGTCGAGGTGAAAAACTGTTTTTT.

This clonotype was observed a handful of times. V usage is TRBV18 and J usage is TRBJ2-3; 8 nucleotides line up with TRBD2. With V trimmed by 6 bases and J by 5 bases, 10 bases remained unmatched. CDR1 and CDR2 (germline): KGHSH, LQKENI. This CDR3 has 15 amino acids. CDR3 bases: TGTGCCAGCTCTCCCACGGGGGGGCAAGGAGATACGCAGTATTTT. This translates into CASSPTGGQGDTQYF.

The rearrangement uses TRBV29-1 and TRBJ2-2; TRBD2 agrees at 8 bases. Trimming removed 1 base from V and 5 bases from J; junction bases left unmatched: 9. In germline, CDR1 is SQVTM, CDR2 ANQGSEA. The CDR3 has 16 amino acids. The CDR3, as DNA: TGCAGCGTTGAAGTTATCGGGGGGGTTGAGACCGGGGAGCTGTTTTTT. This gives the protein CSVEVIGGVETGELFF.

The rearrangement joins TRBV10-3 to TRBJ2-5; D is unclear. The germline V gene encodes CDR1 ENHRY and CDR2 SYGVKD. This CDR3 region has 13 residues. The germline V and J ends were trimmed by 2 bases and 5 bases, with 9 bases remaining between them. DNA of the CDR3: TGTGCCATCAGTGAGGCGGTGAGGGAGACCCAGTACTTC. Translated: CAISEAVRETQYF.

This clonotype was observed a few times. The chain is built from TRBV20-1 and TRBJ2-2; D is possibly TRBD2 (6 bases). The CDR3 loop spans 17 amino acids. Germline CDR1 and CDR2: DFQATT and SNEGSKA (reference sequence). V was clipped by 3 bases and J by 5 bases, with 22 bases between them. This CDR3 reads CSASRGSGAPGTGELFF. In DNA form, the CDR3 reads TGCAGTGCTAGTCGGGGTAGCGGAGCCCCAGGGACCGGGGAGCTGTTTTTT.

In this sample, this clonotype turned up many times. The chain uses TRBV5-1 and TRBJ1-1, with 9 bases identical to TRBD1. In germline, CDR1 is SGHRS, CDR2 YFSETQ. V shed 0 bases, J shed 13 bases, and the junction held 7 bases outside the gene matches. The CDR3 extends over 13 amino acids. The CDR3 loop reads CASSLAGDRADFF. Written as DNA, the CDR3 is TGCGCCAGCAGCTTGGCTGGGGACAGGGCCGATTTCTTT.

This clonotype turned up a few times. This chain joins TRBV11-2 and TRBJ2-1; 7 bases align to TRBD1. In germline, CDR1 is SGHAT, CDR2 FQNNGV. J lost 4 bases, V lost 4 bases, and 13 bases had no gene match. The CDR3 runs 17 residues. The CDR3 sequence: CASSSPPDRQTYNEQFF. The CDR3, as DNA: TGTGCCAGCAGCTCGCCACCGGACAGGCAAACTTACAATGAGCAGTTCTTC.

This clonotype was recorded many times. The genes are TRBV7-7 and TRBJ2-5; 13 positions match TRBD2. The V segment lost 6 bases and the J segment 1 base; nucleotides outside the gene matches: 5. The CDR3 has 16 residues. Germline CDR1 reads SSHAT; CDR2 reads FNYEAQ (reference sequence). CDR3 sequence reads: CASSSRLAGGQETQYF. CDR3 DNA: TGTGCCAGCAGTAGTAGACTAGCGGGGGGCCAAGAGACCCAGTACTTC. The full variable domain, in which reference TRBV7-7 and TRBJ2-5 provide the parts outside the CDR3, is GAGVSQSPRYKVTKRGQDVTLRCDPISSHATLYWYQQALGQGPEFLTYFNYEAQPDKSGLPSDRFSAERPEGSISTLTIQRTEQRDSAMYRCASSSRLAGGQETQYFGPGTRLLVL.

This clonotype came up a few times. This rearrangement joins TRBV7-9 to TRBJ2-3; 7 bases agree with TRBD2. The CDR3 consists of 16 residues. V was pared by 6 bases and J by 2 bases, with 11 bases of the junction left unmatched. Germline CDR1 SEHNR, CDR2 FQNEAQ (reference sequence). The CDR3 DNA reads TGTGCCAGCAGTCCGGCTTGGGGGGGAGTCACAGATACGCAGTATTTT. Residues: CASSPAWGGVTDTQYF.